The clone carrying this T cell receptor (beta chain) was seen more than once but under ten times. A TCRbeta library incorporating unique molecular identifiers was prepared. In TCRdb, the PCR reads were re-called with MiXCR into one record per CDR3 protein. The top ten hold 10% of the sample, which has roughly 300,000 distinct CDR3 sequences, 9.9% seen once. The V gene end was trimmed by 7 bases and the J gene end by 6 bases; junction bases not matched to a gene: 8. The CDR3 loop spans 14 amino acids. The record originates from a study of T-cell reconstitution after alpha-beta-depleted transplantation in children.

This clonotype was sampled from a human donor who donated a stem cell graft to a child with SCID. This sample comprised PBMCs from the stem cell graft donor, obtained from the stem cell graft. This rearrangement joins TRBV12-3 or TRBV12-4 to TRBJ2-7; 11 bases line up with TRBD1. CDR3 in amino acids: CASTGGQGAREQYF. In nucleotides, the CDR3 is TGTGCCAGCACCGGAGGACAGGGGGCCCGCGAGCAGTACTTC.